This T cell receptor (beta chain) was retrieved from a study of blood T cell repertoires in COVID-19. Data came from immunoSEQ multiplex PCR; TCRdb stores just in-frame clones and leaves some out. The sample includes approximately 150,000 clones, over 70% of them seen just once. There are 15 residues in the CDR3. The V gene's germline CDR1 is KGHSH and CDR2 LQKENI. V was pared by 2 bases and J by 4 bases, with 9 bases between. Sample: PBMCs or T cells enriched from blood (not recorded which). The TCR originated in a man in his 70s who had been exposed to COVID-19. The rearrangement links TRBV18 to TRBJ1-6, with D maybe TRBD1 (5 bases). Here the CDR3 reads CASSPETDYNSPLHF. Written as DNA, the CDR3 is TGTGCCAGCTCACCAGAGACAGATTATAATTCACCCCTCCACTTT.